This record looks at one T cell receptor (beta chain) sequence and its context. The sample originates from a study of blood T cell repertoires in COVID-19. Study as a whole: The origin of the acute and convalescent COVID-19 samples was the United States, Italy and Spain. T cells, B-cell-depleted T cells, or PBMCs provided the cDNA or gDNA that served as material.

Original data processing: Amplification with reference gene primers provided the estimates of nucleated cell counts. The assay was immunoSEQ multiplex PCR, and TCRdb's table has in-frame clones only and misses some. V, J and clone size reflect that table, while D and trimming were determined from the DNA. The sample lists around 200,000 clones, around nine tenths occurring once. Sequencing input: peripheral blood. The TCR was taken from a man younger than 35 with active or convalescent COVID-19.

The CDR3 nucleotides are TGTGCCAGCAGCTTAAGCGGGAGGAAAAACACCGGGGAGCTGTTTTTT. This codes for CASSLSGRKNTGELFF. V usage is TRBV11-2 and J usage is TRBJ2-2; 9 bases agree with TRBD2. Germline V gene sequence: CDR1 SGHAT, CDR2 FQNNGV. V lost 2 bases to trimming and J lost 2 bases; unmatched junction nucleotides: 3. The CDR3 is made up of 16 amino acids.